Each of the 28 T cell receptor beta chains below was sequenced from the same sample in a study of OX40 agonist ivuxolimab in advanced cancers. The table came from immunoSEQ multiplex PCR; TCRdb's copy has only in-frame clones and leaves some out. The sample carries tens of thousands of clones, over 75% recorded once. Sequenced here: CD4+ or CD8+ T cells sorted from blood, sampled in a trial of the OX40 agonist ivuxolimab. Every receptor here comes from an adult with an advanced solid tumor such as melanoma, head and neck, liver or kidney cancer.

The genes are TRBV7-9 and TRBJ2-7; 11 bases agree with TRBD2. The CDR3 has 17 amino acids. V shed 5 bases and J 0 bases; nucleotides not matched to a gene: 9. CDR1 and CDR2 (germline): SEHNR, FQNEAQ (reference sequence). The CDR3 DNA reads TGTGCCAGCAGCCTATTGGGACTAGCGGATGGCTCCTACGAGCAGTACTTC. It yields the protein CASSLLGLADGSYEQYF.

The chain is built from TRBV5-1 and TRBJ2-7; 8 nucleotides line up with TRBD1. V was clipped by 4 bases and J by 0 bases; unmatched bases: 9. The CDR3 is made up of 16 amino acids. Looked up from germline, CDR1 is SGHRS and CDR2 is YFSETQ. The CDR3 sequence is CASSDLTGASSYEQYF. The CDR3 nucleotides are TGCGCCAGCAGCGATCTGACAGGGGCCTCCTCCTACGAGCAGTACTTC.

The chain combines TRBV28 with TRBJ2-7, with 10 bases aligning to TRBD1. The CDR3 consists of 16 residues. The junction had 12 bases not matched to a gene; V was cut back by 6 bases and J by 4 bases. CDR1 MDHEN and CDR2 SYDVKM come from the germline V gene. CDR3: CASRPGPGQGQYEQYF. As DNA, the CDR3 is TGTGCCAGCAGACCAGGACCGGGACAGGGGCAATACGAGCAGTACTTC.

This chain joins TRBV28 and TRBJ1-2, with a tentative D call TRBD1 (6 bases). The V end was cut by 7 bases, the J end by 0 bases, with 15 bases between. Germline lookup yields CDR1 MDHEN and CDR2 SYDVKM. CDR3 length: 15 amino acids. The CDR3 DNA reads TGTGCCAGCACCCAAACAGGGACAACTAACTATGGCTACACCTTC. This gives the protein CASTQTGTTNYGYTF.

The chain couples TRBV6-6 to TRBJ2-3; D is possibly TRBD1 or TRBD2 (7 bases each). Deletions cut 2 bases from V and 9 bases from J, with 18 bases between. CDR3 length: 15 residues. Germline V lookup: CDR1 MNHNY, CDR2 SVGAGI (reference sequence). In DNA, the CDR3 is TGTGCCAGCAGTTACGGGAGGGGGCAAGTGGAAACGCAGTATTTT. This sequence encodes CASSYGRGQVETQYF.

This rearrangement joins TRBV19 to TRBJ1-3; D is unclear. The CDR3 is 14 amino acids. The germline gives CDR1 LNHDA, CDR2 SQIVND (reference sequence). The V end was cut by 7 bases, the J end by 0 bases, with 10 bases between. Here the CDR3 DNA reads TGTGCCAGTAAGAGGGTACTCTCTGGAAACACCATATATTTT. Translating gives CASKRVLSGNTIYF.

This chain links TRBV16 with TRBJ2-1, with a tentative D call TRBD2 (5 bases). Germline assignment: CDR1 KGHSY and CDR2 FQNENV. There are 15 residues in the CDR3. The V gene lost 1 base and the J gene lost 7 bases, with 14 bases spanning the gap. CDR3 coding DNA: TGTGCCAGCAGCCAATTCCTGGGAGCAATTAATGAGCAGTTCTTC. As protein: CASSQFLGAINEQFF.

The chain combines TRBV25-1 with TRBJ1-4, with D perhaps TRBD1 (5 bases). CDR3 length: 14 amino acids. Trimming cost V 8 bases and J 1 base, with 11 bases left between them. Germline CDR1 reads MGHDK; CDR2 reads SYGVNS. Here the CDR3 reads CASRGGGTNEKLFF. The CDR3 nucleotides are TGTGCCAGCCGCGGCGGGGGAACTAATGAAAAACTGTTTTTT. The full variable domain, completed using reference TRBV25-1 and TRBJ1-4, is EADIYQTPRYLVIGTGKKITLECSQTMGHDKMYWYQQDPGMELHLIHYSYGVNSTEKGDLSSESTVSRIRTEHFPLTLESARPSHTSQYLCASRGGGTNEKLFFGSGTQLSVL.

V and J are TRBV5-1 and TRBJ2-1; 8 nucleotides align to TRBD2. The trim removed 0 bases at V and 3 bases at J, leaving 5 bases unmatched. There are 16 residues in the CDR3. Germline loops: CDR1 SGHRS, CDR2 YFSETQ. The CDR3 reads CASSLEAGVSYNEQFF. The CDR3 DNA reads TGCGCCAGCAGCTTGGAAGCGGGGGTGAGCTACAATGAGCAGTTCTTC.

In its sample, this clone was seen a few times. This sequence joins TRBV2 and TRBJ2-1; D might be TRBD1 (6 bases). Germline CDR1 is SNHLY and CDR2 is FYNNEI. CDR3 size: 15 residues. With 4 bases removed from V and 7 bases from J, the gap between germline ends came to 17 bases. CDR3 region: CASSARAGVKNEQFF. The CDR3, as DNA: TGTGCCAGCAGTGCAAGGGCAGGGGTAAAGAATGAGCAGTTCTTC.

This clone showed up just once. This chain connects TRBV27 to TRBJ1-3; D ambiguous. Trimming shortened V by 4 bases and J by 0 bases, and 10 bases separated the two germline ends. In germline, CDR1 is MNHEY, CDR2 SMNVEV (reference sequence). The CDR3 is 15 residues long. The CDR3 sequence: CASSSGRASGNTIYF. The CDR3 coding sequence is TGTGCCAGCAGTTCCGGACGGGCCTCTGGAAACACCATATATTTT.

The chain is built from TRBV5-1 and TRBJ1-2, with 7 bases fitting TRBD1. J was trimmed by 6 bases and V by 2 bases; bases with no gene match: 10. The CDR3 contains 15 residues. Germline CDR1 SGHRS, CDR2 YFSETQ. CDR3 sequence (DNA): TGCGCCAGCAGCTTCGGGACAGATGTAGTTCATGGCTACACCTTC. It translates to CASSFGTDVVHGYTF. The whole variable domain, filled in from reference TRBV5-1 and TRBJ1-2, reads KAGVTQTPRYLIKTRGQQVTLSCSPISGHRSVSWYQQTPGQGLQFLFEYFSETQRNKGNFPGRFSGRQFSNSRSEMNVSTLELGDSALYLCASSFGTDVVHGYTFGSGTRLTVV.

This clone rates as medium-sized (0.01 to 0.1%). The chain employs TRBV5-1 and TRBJ1-6; D gene uncertain. The CDR3 consists of 15 residues. The V gene's germline CDR1 is SGHRS and CDR2 YFSETQ. V was trimmed by 0 bases and J by 9 bases, leaving 13 bases between them. The CDR3 DNA follows: TGCGCCAGCAGCTTGGAGGGCAGTCCAATTTCACCCCTCCACTTT. Its translation is CASSLEGSPISPLHF.

This clone was picked up one time. The V and J genes are TRBV5-1 and TRBJ2-1; D ambiguous. Trimming pared 0 bases from V and 8 bases from J, leaving 18 bases between. CDR1 SGHRS and CDR2 YFSETQ come from the germline V gene. The CDR3 length is 16 residues. In nucleotides, the CDR3 is TGCGCCAGCAGCTTGGCGGGTGACGCAGGTATTGATGAGCAGTTCTTC. It is translated as CASSLAGDAGIDEQFF.

CDR3 protein: CAISVGTGDGTGELFF. DNA of the CDR3: TGTGCCATCAGTGTCGGGACAGGGGATGGCACCGGGGAGCTGTTTTTT. The rearrangement links TRBV10-3 to TRBJ2-2; TRBD1 matches at 10 bases. Germline V gene data show CDR1 as ENHRY and CDR2 as SYGVKD. CDR3 length equals 16 residues. J lost 4 bases, V lost 4 bases, and 6 bases had no gene match.

The J gene is TRBJ2-3, the V gene TRBV4-1; TRBD2 matches 12 bases. This CDR3 has 18 amino acids. Germline CDR1 reads MGHRA; CDR2 reads YSYEKL. After removal of 0 bases from V and 6 bases from J, the junction contained 10 bases not matched to a gene. CDR3 sequence: CASSQDGPSGGAMDTQYF. Here the CDR3 DNA reads TGCGCCAGCAGCCAAGATGGGCCTAGCGGGGGGGCTATGGATACGCAGTATTTT.

This clone was observed a handful of times. A junction boundary mismatches the germline segment, possibly from a read error. The chain has TRBV14 and TRBJ1-6; D unclear. The CDR3 contains 14 residues. Germline assignment: CDR1 SGHDN and CDR2 FVKESK. The DNA for the CDR3 is TGTGCCAGCAGCCAACGAGGGTATAACTCACCCCTCCACTTT. It is translated as CASSQRGYNSPLHF. Combining the CDR3 with reference TRBV14 and TRBJ1-6 gives the whole variable domain EAGVTQFPSHSVIEKGQTVTLRCDPISGHDNLYWYRRVMGKEIKFLLHFVKESKQDESGMPNNRFLAERTGGTYSTLKVQPAELEDSGVYFCASSQRGYNSPLHFGNGTRLTVT.

The table lists this clone with a count of one. The chain combines TRBV7-2 with TRBJ2-5, with D perhaps assigned TRBD1 or TRBD2 (7 bases each). The CDR3 runs to 15 residues. Germline loops: CDR1 SGHTA, CDR2 FQGNSA. Trimming pared 3 bases from V and 4 bases from J, leaving 15 bases between. The chain's CDR3 is CASSFQGGSGETQYF. Here the CDR3 DNA reads TGTGCCAGCAGCTTTCAGGGGGGGAGTGGAGAGACCCAGTACTTC.

The chain employs TRBV9 and TRBJ2-3, with D possibly matching TRBD1 (5 bases). Germline-derived CDR1 and CDR2 are SGDLS and YYNGEE. V gave up 4 bases and J gave up 6 bases, with 18 bases separating them. The CDR3 is 15 residues long. CDR3 sequence (DNA): TGTGCCAGCAGCCCCCTGGGGCAGGGTAGCGATACGCAGTATTTT. Amino acid sequence: CASSPLGQGSDTQYF.

The chain is built from TRBV5-6 and TRBJ2-5, with TRBD2 matching 8 bases. Germline-derived CDR1 and CDR2 are SGHDT and YYEEEE. There are 16 residues in the CDR3. Unmatched junction bases numbered 6, after V lost 1 base and J lost 1 base. The CDR3 reads CASSLKLAGFQETQYF. DNA for the CDR3: TGTGCCAGCAGCTTGAAGTTAGCGGGATTCCAAGAGACCCAGTACTTC.

The genes are TRBV7-3 and TRBJ2-1; 12 nucleotides align to TRBD1. The germline gives CDR1 SGHTA, CDR2 FQGTGA. This CDR3 spans 16 amino acids. Unmatched junction bases numbered 9, after V lost 5 bases and J lost 7 bases. The CDR3, as DNA: TGTGCCAGCAGCGCTACGGGACAGGGGGCTAGGAATGAGCAGTTCTTC. Protein sequence: CASSATGQGARNEQFF.

The chain carries TRBV6-5 and TRBJ1-2; no definite D call. The V end lost 8 bases, the J end lost 8 bases, and 18 bases lay between the germline ends. Germline V gene data show CDR1 as MNHEY and CDR2 as SVGAGI. This CDR3 is 13 amino acids long. CDR3 residues: CASFPQTAGGYTF. The CDR3 bases are TGTGCCAGCTTTCCCCAGACCGCGGGGGGCTACACCTTC.

The genes are TRBV7-2 and TRBJ1-6, with D possibly TRBD1 on 5 matching bases. V was cut by 5 bases and J by 6 bases, with 11 bases left in between. CDR1 and CDR2 (germline): SGHTA, FQGNSA. The CDR3 length is 14 residues. The CDR3 sequence is CASSRGTGNSPLHF. The CDR3 DNA sequence: TGTGCCAGCAGCCGAGGGACGGGTAATTCACCCCTCCACTTT. Full variable domain (remainder filled in from reference TRBV7-2 and TRBJ1-6): GAGVSQSPSNKVTEKGKDVELRCDPISGHTALYWYRQSLGQGLEFLIYFQGNSAPDKSGLPSDRFSAERTGGSVSTLTIQRTQQEDSAVYLCASSRGTGNSPLHFGNGTRLTVT.

In this sample, this clone turned up once. The V gene is TRBV7-6, the J gene TRBJ2-5; D is ambiguous. Germline values: CDR1 SGHVS, CDR2 FNYEAQ. The V end was cut by 0 bases, the J end by 1 base, with 3 bases between. CDR3 length equals 13 residues. CDR3 sequence: CASSLAPQETQYF. The CDR3 region has the DNA TGTGCCAGCAGCTTAGCGCCCCAAGAGACCCAGTACTTC.

V usage is TRBV6-1 and J usage is TRBJ2-2; 9 bases align to TRBD1. From germline, CDR1 is MNHNS and CDR2 SASEGT. With 2 bases clipped from V and 0 bases from J, the junction kept 10 bases outside the gene matches. The CDR3 spans 19 residues. The CDR3 region has the DNA TGTGCCAGCAGTGAATGGGGGACAGGGCGAAATACGAACACCGGGGAGCTGTTTTTT. Translated: CASSEWGTGRNTNTGELFF.

As for this clone: A much larger clonotype is one base distant, so this may be a read error. The V gene is TRBV5-1, the J gene TRBJ1-6, with 10 bases lining up with TRBD1. Losses at the gene ends were 4 bases for V and 9 bases for J; bases not matched to a gene: 13. The CDR3 consists of 17 residues. Germline CDR1 is SGHRS and CDR2 is YFSETQ. As DNA, the CDR3 is TGCGCCAGCAGCGGGACTGCCTGGGACAGGGGTCGTTCACCCCTCCACTTT. This encodes CASSGTAWDRGRSPLHF.

V gene TRBV4-1 combines with J gene TRBJ1-3; no clear D gene. Trimming stripped 6 bases from V and 4 bases from J, with 16 bases between. CDR3 length: 15 residues. Germline V CDR1 and CDR2: MGHRA, YSYEKL. The CDR3 nucleotides are TGCGCCAGCAGGTCACAGAAGGCGAGGGGAAACACCATATATTTT. This codes for CASRSQKARGNTIYF.

This clone was counted once. The rearrangement links TRBV5-1 to TRBJ2-2, with 11 bases identical to TRBD1. V was pared by 2 bases and J by 3 bases, with 3 bases of the junction left unmatched. The germline V gene has CDR1 SGHRS and CDR2 YFSETQ. The CDR3 is 16 residues long. CDR3 amino acids: CASSLRTGGDTGELFF. The CDR3 nucleotides are TGCGCCAGCAGCTTAAGGACAGGGGGCGACACCGGGGAGCTGTTTTTT.